This T cell receptor beta chain was retrieved from a study of OX40 agonist ivuxolimab in advanced cancers. For the study at large: Allowance was made for prior anti-PD-1, anti-PD-L1 or anti-CTLA-4 therapy, and about 40% had some. Three patients had partial responses: one hepatocellular carcinoma, two cutaneous melanoma. Study-level points and caveats: With doses of 0.1 to 3.0 mg/kg, CD4+ and CD8+ blood T cells had undergone clonal expansion by week 6. Partial responders receiving 0.1-3.0 mg/kg showed among the lowest clonal expansion.

The germline CDR1 and CDR2 sequences are SQVTM and ANQGSEA. V dropped 2 bases and J dropped 5 bases, with 19 bases sitting between them. The CDR3 contains 16 residues. Data came from immunoSEQ multiplex PCR; TCRdb stores just in-frame clones and leaves some out. The top ten hold 21% of the sample, which has about 29,000 clones, more than 75% seen once. With regard to this clone: As yet, its antigen is unknown.

The origin of this receptor is an adult with an advanced solid tumor such as melanoma, head and neck, liver or kidney cancer. The sample consisted of CD4+ or CD8+ T cells sorted from blood, taken in a trial of the OX40 agonist ivuxolimab. The rearrangement uses TRBV29-1 and TRBJ2-1, with D perhaps matching TRBD1 (6 bases). This chain's CDR3 is CSVELRARGTHNEQFF. CDR3 in DNA: TGCAGCGTTGAACTCCGGGCGAGGGGGACCCACAATGAGCAGTTCTTC.